The 30 T cell receptor beta chains presented below share a single source sample, sequenced in a study of cytomegalovirus exposure and HLA in healthy donors. The PCR had 60 Vbeta and 13 Jbeta primers. The table came from immunoSEQ multiplex PCR; TCRdb's copy has only in-frame clones and leaves some out. The table lists 150,000 to 200,000 clones, over 70% of them singletons. The source material was PBMCs. Receptor source: a man aged 30 to 45 in good health and CMV-seropositive.

The V gene is TRBV9, the J gene TRBJ1-1, with D hard to call. Germline CDR1 SGDLS, CDR2 YYNGEE. The germline V and J ends were trimmed by 0 bases and 2 bases, with 2 bases remaining between them. The CDR3 runs to 12 residues. CDR3 DNA: TGTGCCAGCAGCGTAGTAAACACTGAAGCTTTCTTT. This encodes CASSVVNTEAFF.

This clone is classed as medium-sized. The chain is built from TRBV6-4 and TRBJ2-3, with 7 bases aligning to TRBD1. This CDR3 spans 14 amino acids. With V trimmed by 2 bases and J by 2 bases, 1 base remained unmatched. Germline CDR1 and CDR2: MRHNA and SNTAGT. CDR3 nucleotides: TGTGCCAGCAGTGACGGGACAGACACAGATACGCAGTATTTT. Translated: CASSDGTDTDTQYF.

About this clone: Sequence at one end of the junction differs from germline and may be a read error. The chain links TRBV28 to TRBJ1-5, with TRBD1 matching over 7 bases. Germline CDR1 reads MDHEN; CDR2 reads SYDVKM. This CDR3 spans 15 amino acids. The CDR3 loop reads CASSSGTAYNQPQNF. The CDR3 nucleotides read TGTGCCAGCAGTTCCGGGACAGCCTATAATCAGCCCCAGAATTTT.

This chain links TRBV4-3 with TRBJ1-1; 7 bases agree with TRBD1. CDR1 and CDR2 from the germline V gene are LGHNA and YSLEER. The junction had 12 bases not matched to a gene; V was cut back by 4 bases and J by 1 base. The CDR3 is 17 amino acids. The chain's CDR3 is CASSRALIRTGNTEAFF. The CDR3 region has the DNA TGCGCCAGCAGCCGTGCCCTAATACGGACAGGGAACACTGAAGCTTTCTTT.

This clone was detected only a few times. The chain couples TRBV28 to TRBJ1-1, with D possibly being TRBD1 (6 bases). Trimming shortened V by 7 bases and J by 7 bases, and 19 bases separated the two germline ends. Germline CDR1 and CDR2: MDHEN and SYDVKM. The CDR3 is made up of 14 amino acids. The CDR3 DNA is TGTGCCAGCACCTCCATCCTTGGGGGCCTTGAAGCTTTCTTT. Translating it yields CASTSILGGLEAFF.

CDR3 DNA: TGTGCCAGCAGCCGGGACAAGAACACCGGGGAGCTGTTTTTT. Amino acid sequence: CASSRDKNTGELFF. J is TRBJ2-2 and V is TRBV2; possible D gene TRBD1, 6 bases. Trimming pared 6 bases from V and 1 base from J, leaving 9 bases between. CDR3 length equals 14 residues. CDR1 and CDR2 from the germline V gene are SNHLY and FYNNEI.

For the CDR3, the DNA is TGTGCCAGCAGCTCCGGGGGGAATGAGCAGTTCTTC. Protein: CASSSGGNEQFF. The rearrangement uses TRBV9 and TRBJ2-1, with 7 bases identical to TRBD2. In germline, CDR1 is SGDLS, CDR2 YYNGEE. J gave up 7 bases and V 4 bases, and 2 bases lay outside the gene matches. This CDR3 has 12 amino acids.

The chain has TRBV20-1 and TRBJ1-1, with D hard to call. Per the germline V gene, CDR1 is DFQATT and CDR2 is SNEGSKA (reference sequence). CDR3 size: 11 residues. The V gene lost 8 bases and the J gene lost 0 bases, with 7 bases spanning the gap. The CDR3 DNA reads TGCAGTACCAACTTGAACACTGAAGCTTTCTTT. Protein sequence: CSTNLNTEAFF.

This clone was observed a single time. The chain carries TRBV11-2 and TRBJ2-1; 9 nucleotides align to TRBD1. This CDR3 contains 14 residues. Trimming cost V 6 bases and J 10 bases; bases outside gene matches: 10. Germline values: CDR1 SGHAT, CDR2 FQNNGV. The CDR3 DNA sequence: TGTGCCAGCAGGTTGGACAGGGGTTATCGGGAGCAGTTCTTC. As protein: CASRLDRGYREQFF.

The chain links TRBV2 to TRBJ2-5; TRBD1 is a possible D gene (5 bases). The J call is in doubt because the DNA end fits TRBJ2-7 better. This CDR3 has 13 residues. CDR1 and CDR2 (germline): SNHLY, FYNNEI. CDR3 sequence (DNA): TGTGCCAGCAGTGTTGGGCAGGGCTACGAGCAGTACTTC. This encodes CASSVGQGYEQYF.

The chain has TRBV20-1 and TRBJ2-7, with TRBD1 as a possible D gene (6 bases). The germline gives CDR1 DFQATT, CDR2 SNEGSKA (reference sequence). The length of the CDR3 is 11 residues. The CDR3 protein is CRAGETYEQYF. CDR3 coding DNA: TGCCGGGCAGGGGAGACCTACGAGCAGTACTTC.

This chain links TRBV6-6 with TRBJ2-7; D perhaps matches TRBD1 (6 bases). There are 14 residues in the CDR3. With 7 bases removed from V and 0 bases from J, the gap between germline ends came to 13 bases. Germline CDR1 reads MNHNY; CDR2 reads SVGAGI (reference sequence). In DNA form, the CDR3 reads TGTGCCAGCACCGCCAGGGGTAGCTCCTACGAGCAGTACTTC. The encoded protein is CASTARGSSYEQYF.

This rearrangement joins TRBV29-1 to TRBJ2-6, with TRBD1 identical over 8 bases. This CDR3 region has 15 residues. Looked up from germline, CDR1 is SQVTM and CDR2 is ANQGSEA. J lost 2 bases, V lost 5 bases, and 5 bases had no gene match. The CDR3 bases are TGCAGCGTTCTGCAGACAGGGGCTGGGGCCAACGTCCTGACTTTC. Residues: CSVLQTGAGANVLTF.

V and J are TRBV9 and TRBJ1-5; 7 bases are a match to TRBD1. The junction had 3 bases not matched to a gene; V was cut back by 7 bases and J by 2 bases. The germline CDR1 and CDR2 sequences are SGDLS and YYNGEE. The length of the CDR3 is 13 residues. CDR3 DNA sequence: TGTGCCAGCGGCAGGGGGGGCAATCAGCCCCAGCATTTT. Translated, it gives CASGRGGNQPQHF.

V is TRBV6-6 and J is TRBJ1-6, with 8 bases aligning to TRBD1. From germline, CDR1 is MNHNY and CDR2 SVGAGI (reference sequence). This CDR3 has 13 residues. Trimming at V came to 5 bases and at J to 8 bases, leaving 2 bases not matched to a gene. The CDR3 here is CASSPDRDSPLHF. The CDR3 bases are TGTGCCAGCAGTCCGGACAGGGATTCACCCCTCCACTTT.

This clone was counted only a few times. J is TRBJ1-2 and V is TRBV5-5; 8 bases are shared with TRBD1. V was pared by 3 bases and J by 0 bases, with 7 bases of the junction left unmatched. The CDR3 totals 16 residues. CDR1 and CDR2 from the germline V gene are SGHKS and YYEKEE (reference sequence). This CDR3 reads CASSSGTGIANYGYTF. DNA of the CDR3: TGTGCCAGCAGCTCCGGGACAGGCATCGCTAACTATGGCTACACCTTC.

Remarks on this clone: At one end, the junction sequence differs from germline, possibly due to a read error. J is TRBJ1-4 and V is TRBV9, with D possibly matching TRBD1 (6 bases). This CDR3 spans 15 amino acids. CDR1 is SGDLS and CDR2 is YYNGEE in the germline V gene. The CDR3 reads CASSPWTDINGKLFF. CDR3 nucleotide sequence: TGTGCCAGCAGCCCGTGGACAGACATTAATGGAAAACTGTTTTTT.

The chain joins TRBV19 to TRBJ2-7; 9 positions agree with TRBD1. Trimming at V came to 5 bases and at J to 0 bases, leaving 5 bases not matched to a gene. The V gene's germline CDR1 is LNHDA and CDR2 SQIVND (reference sequence). CDR3 size: 15 residues. The CDR3 loop reads CASSPPDRGSYEQYF. The CDR3 region has the DNA TGTGCCAGTAGTCCCCCGGACAGGGGCTCCTACGAGCAGTACTTC.

The rearrangement links TRBV6-1 to TRBJ2-7; TRBD1 matches at 10 bases. Germline V CDR1 and CDR2: MNHNS, SASEGT. V lost 2 bases, J lost 5 bases, and 3 bases stayed unmatched. CDR3 size: 14 residues. In DNA form, the CDR3 reads TGTGCCAGCAGTGAACCGGGACAGGGGAACGAGCAGTACTTC. Translated, it gives CASSEPGQGNEQYF.

This chain joins TRBV18 and TRBJ2-2; 7 nucleotides match TRBD1. Germline trimming cut 3 bases from V and 5 bases from J; bases unmatched to any gene: 3. Germline V gene data show CDR1 as KGHSH and CDR2 as LQKENI. The CDR3 runs to 14 residues. CDR3 sequence reads: CASSPTRGTGELFF. CDR3 sequence (DNA): TGTGCCAGCTCACCGACCAGGGGGACCGGGGAGCTGTTTTTT.

In this sample, this clone turned up a few times. The V and J genes are TRBV4-1 and TRBJ1-1; TRBD1 agrees at 7 bases. With 4 bases clipped from V and 0 bases from J, the junction kept 5 bases outside the gene matches. The CDR3 is made up of 15 amino acids. CDR1 and CDR2 from the germline V gene are MGHRA and YSYEKL. The CDR3 DNA reads TGCGCCAGCAGCCCAGGACAGGCTATGAACACTGAAGCTTTCTTT. Amino acids: CASSPGQAMNTEAFF.

The V call is TRBV25-1, the J call TRBJ1-4; D is perhaps TRBD1 (5 bases). Germline values: CDR1 MGHDK, CDR2 SYGVNS. The CDR3 extends over 13 amino acids. V lost 10 bases to trimming and J lost 8 bases, with 17 bases between them. This CDR3 is CATNRHRCEKLFF. The CDR3 DNA reads TGTGCCACCAACAGGCACCGGTGCGAAAAACTGTTTTTT.

V and J are TRBV4-1 and TRBJ1-1; D call uncertain. This CDR3 region has 15 residues. The germline V gene encodes CDR1 MGHRA and CDR2 YSYEKL. Trimming pared 3 bases from V and 6 bases from J, leaving 17 bases between. CDR3 coding DNA: TGCGCCAGCAGCCAGCCTCCGGGGAGAGTGGCTGAAGCTTTCTTT. Translating it yields CASSQPPGRVAEAFF.

The rearrangement links TRBV7-2 to TRBJ2-7, with TRBD2 identical over 7 bases. Germline-derived CDR1 and CDR2 are SGHTA and FQGNSA. There are 15 residues in the CDR3. V was pared by 0 bases and J by 2 bases, with 4 bases of the junction left unmatched. CDR3 bases: TGTGCCAGCAGCTTAGCGGGAGGGAAGACCTACGAGCAGTACTTC. This encodes CASSLAGGKTYEQYF.

This clone was recorded only once. The chain links TRBV19 to TRBJ2-3, with D possibly matching TRBD2 (6 bases). V was cut by 1 base and J by 0 bases, with 14 bases left in between. The CDR3 runs 17 residues. CDR1 and CDR2 from the germline V gene are LNHDA and SQIVND (reference sequence). For the CDR3, the DNA is TGTGCCAGTAGTATAGCCGGGACTGGAAGAAGCACAGATACGCAGTATTTT. Its translation: CASSIAGTGRSTDTQYF.

The chain has TRBV10-2 and TRBJ2-5; no firm D call. The germline V gene has CDR1 WSHSY and CDR2 SAAADI. V lost 0 bases and J lost 11, with 7 bases in between. The CDR3 is made up of 11 amino acids. The chain's CDR3 is CASSESTEQYF. In nucleotides, the CDR3 is TGCGCCAGCAGTGAGTCAACAGAGCAGTACTTC.

The V call is TRBV7-8, the J call TRBJ1-1; no firm D call. Germline V lookup: CDR1 SGHVS, CDR2 FQNEAQ. The CDR3 consists of 13 residues. The ends were cut back, 5 bases at V and 10 bases at J, with 17 bases in the middle. This chain's CDR3 is CASSPEPRRGAFF. The CDR3 DNA reads as TGTGCCAGCAGCCCCGAACCTCGACGGGGAGCTTTCTTT.

The chain joins TRBV7-2 to TRBJ2-1, with D possibly matching TRBD1 (6 bases). The germline CDR1 and CDR2 sequences are SGHTA and FQGNSA. The CDR3 covers 15 residues. V was shortened by 6 bases and J by 10 bases, with 22 bases between the two germline ends. The CDR3 protein is CASRPLPGPRGEQFF. For the CDR3, the DNA is TGTGCCAGCAGACCCCTACCGGGACCGAGGGGGGAGCAGTTCTTC.

This rearrangement joins TRBV30 to TRBJ2-1; 7 positions agree with TRBD2. CDR1 is GTSNPN and CDR2 is SVGIG in the germline V gene (reference sequence). This CDR3 spans 12 amino acids. J was trimmed by 10 bases and V by 1 base; bases with no gene match: 4. The CDR3: CAWSGAGYEQFF. The CDR3 region has the DNA TGTGCCTGGAGTGGAGCGGGATACGAGCAGTTCTTC.

As regards this clone: The limits of the CDR3 on the DNA are not certain, so only TCRdb's listed CDR3 is given. The V and J genes are TRBV2 and TRBJ2-3; the D segment call TRBD2 is taken from the table without a DNA check. Germline loops: CDR1 SNHLY, CDR2 FYNNEI. The CDR3 length equals 17 residues, ends included. The CDR3 loop is CASSPVPGGGSADTQYF.